The 23 T cell receptor beta chains given below trace back to one sample, sequenced in a study of shared clonotypes between healthy human individuals. CD45RO negativity and positive selection for CCR7 defined naive CD8 cells, a population that excluded terminally differentiated effector memory CD45RA+ cells. Repertoires were generated with immunoSEQ multiplex PCR, while TCRdb's copy carries only in-frame clones and drops some. The data hold hundreds of thousands of clones, with 95% to 96% observed a single time. The specimen was naive CD8+ T cells sorted from blood. The receptors come from a young woman in good health.

This clone was found once. The rearrangement uses TRBV29-1 and TRBJ2-2, with D perhaps matching TRBD2 (6 bases). Germline V gene lookup returns CDR1 SQVTM and CDR2 ANQGSEA. Between the trimmed V and J ends, which lost 5 bases and 6 bases, there was a span of 10 bases. This CDR3 has 12 amino acids. CDR3 region: CSVRPGAGELFF. The CDR3 bases are TGCAGCGTTAGACCGGGGGCCGGGGAGCTGTTTTTT.

J is TRBJ2-5 and V is TRBV6-1; possible D gene TRBD2, 6 bases. The V gene lost 0 bases and the J gene lost 2 bases, with 7 bases spanning the gap. CDR1 is MNHNS, CDR2 SASEGT, per germline. CDR3 length: 14 residues. CDR3 residues: CASSEATSQETQYF. CDR3 bases: TGTGCCAGCAGTGAAGCGACTAGTCAAGAGACCCAGTACTTC.

V is TRBV11-2 and J is TRBJ2-7; D remains ambiguous. Between the trimmed V and J ends, which lost 1 base and 3 bases, there was a span of 7 bases. Germline lookup yields CDR1 SGHAT and CDR2 FQNNGV. This CDR3 comprises 13 residues. The CDR3 loop is CASSLVPDYEQYF. In nucleotides, the CDR3 is TGTGCCAGCAGCTTAGTTCCCGACTACGAGCAGTACTTC.

As DNA, the CDR3 is TGTGCCAGCAGTTTATCGGGACAGCACTACGAGCAGTACTTC. It encodes CASSLSGQHYEQYF. This sequence joins TRBV28 and TRBJ2-5; 7 bases line up with TRBD1. The J call may be wrong; the DNA end is better matched by TRBJ2-7. This CDR3 region has 14 residues. CDR1 and CDR2 from the germline V gene are MDHEN and SYDVKM.

The rearrangement joins TRBV9 to TRBJ1-1; possible D gene TRBD1, 6 bases. V was clipped by 3 bases and J by 10 bases, with 22 bases between them. CDR1 and CDR2 from the germline V gene are SGDLS and YYNGEE. This CDR3 spans 15 amino acids. The CDR3 DNA reads TGTGCCAGCAGCGCCAGCACAGGGACGGGTGACGCAGCTTTCTTT. This encodes CASSASTGTGDAAFF.

The chain joins TRBV27 to TRBJ2-3; D ambiguous. This CDR3 is 14 amino acids long. The germline V and J ends were trimmed by 5 bases and 0 bases, with 9 bases remaining between them. The germline CDR1 and CDR2 sequences are MNHEY and SMNVEV (reference sequence). As DNA, the CDR3 is TGTGCCAGCAGTCTCCGGTCTAGCACAGATACGCAGTATTTT. It specifies CASSLRSSTDTQYF.

The chain combines TRBV4-2 with TRBJ1-1; TRBD1 is a possible D gene (6 bases). The CDR3 runs 14 residues. V dropped 8 bases and J dropped 1 base, with 14 bases sitting between them. Germline CDR1 is LGHNA and CDR2 is YNFKEQ. The CDR3 spells CASGPGEGNTEAFF. CDR3 DNA sequence: TGTGCCAGCGGCCCAGGGGAGGGGAACACTGAAGCTTTCTTT.

The chain combines TRBV29-1 with TRBJ1-4; 7 bases line up with TRBD1. V shed 5 bases and J 12 bases; nucleotides not matched to a gene: 9. The CDR3 has 12 amino acids. Germline CDR1 reads SQVTM; CDR2 reads ANQGSEA. CDR3 DNA: TGCAGCGTTACGATCACAGGGGTAGAACTGTTTTTT. Translation gives CSVTITGVELFF.

The rearrangement joins TRBV27 to TRBJ1-5; no clear D. The ends were cut back, 3 bases at V and 2 bases at J, with 11 bases in the middle. The CDR3 has 15 amino acids. From germline, CDR1 is MNHEY and CDR2 SMNVEV (reference sequence). CDR3 loop: CASSFAGSGNQPQHF. DNA for the CDR3: TGTGCCAGCAGTTTCGCCGGGAGCGGCAATCAGCCCCAGCATTTT.

The chain is built from TRBV5-1 and TRBJ1-3; tentative D call: TRBD1 (5 bases). V lost 2 bases and J 4 bases, leaving 16 bases between the germline ends. Germline V CDR1 and CDR2: SGHRS, YFSETQ. This CDR3 comprises 16 residues. The CDR3: CASSFDLTGSGNTIYF. The CDR3 nucleotides read TGCGCCAGCAGCTTTGATCTAACAGGATCGGGAAACACCATATATTTT.

On this clone: This sample also contains other DNA sequences that code for the same CDR3. V and J are TRBV5-6 and TRBJ1-1, with D perhaps TRBD1 (5 bases). The CDR3 runs to 14 residues. Per germline, CDR1 SGHDT and CDR2 YYEEEE. Deletions cut 2 bases from V and 1 base from J, with 9 bases between. The CDR3 here is CASSLGVGNTEAFF. The CDR3 coding sequence is TGTGCCAGCAGCTTAGGGGTGGGGAACACTGAAGCTTTCTTT.

The chain has TRBV27 and TRBJ2-7; TRBD1 is a possible D gene (6 bases). Germline lookup yields CDR1 MNHEY and CDR2 SMNVEV (reference sequence). There are 15 residues in the CDR3. V was trimmed by 0 bases and J by 4 bases, leaving 13 bases between them. CDR3 nucleotides: TGTGCCAGCAGTTTATCCGGGACACCCTCATACGAGCAGTACTTC. This translates into CASSLSGTPSYEQYF.

The chain has TRBV4-1 and TRBJ2-7; 9 nucleotides match TRBD1. In germline, CDR1 is MGHRA, CDR2 YSYEKL. The CDR3 is made up of 20 amino acids. The J segment lost 0 bases and the V segment lost 0 bases, leaving 15 bases of the junction unmatched. CDR3 in amino acids: CASSQDHWDRDVTNSYEQYF. The CDR3 bases are TGCGCCAGCAGCCAAGATCACTGGGACAGGGATGTCACGAACTCCTACGAGCAGTACTTC.

This sequence joins TRBV27 and TRBJ2-3; D perhaps matches TRBD2 (6 bases). Trimming removed 8 bases from V and 3 bases from J, with 18 bases in between. The germline V gene has CDR1 MNHEY and CDR2 SMNVEV (reference sequence). This CDR3 has 15 residues. This chain's CDR3 is CASPRRRASTDTQYF. CDR3 DNA sequence: TGTGCCAGCCCCCGCCGGAGGGCCAGTACAGATACGCAGTATTTT.

This chain uses TRBV6-5 with TRBJ2-7; TRBD2 agrees at 8 bases. Trimming took 0 bases from V and 0 from J; bases not matched to a gene: 4. The CDR3 consists of 16 residues. The germline V gene encodes CDR1 MNHEY and CDR2 SVGAGI. DNA for the CDR3: TGTGCCAGCAGTTACTCGGCGGGGACTAGCTCCTACGAGCAGTACTTC. It translates to CASSYSAGTSSYEQYF.

The chain couples TRBV6-1 to TRBJ2-2, with D uncertain. Trimming left V 3 bases short and J 2 bases short, with 10 bases between. CDR3 length: 15 amino acids. Germline values: CDR1 MNHNS, CDR2 SASEGT. The CDR3 nucleotides are TGTGCCAGCAGTGATCTAGGAATTAACACCGGGGAGCTGTTTTTT. Translated, it gives CASSDLGINTGELFF.

The rearrangement uses TRBV28 and TRBJ2-7; 9 nucleotides match TRBD1. CDR3 length equals 16 residues. Germline V gene lookup returns CDR1 MDHEN and CDR2 SYDVKM. Trimming removed 2 bases from V and 2 bases from J; junction bases left unmatched: 7. In nucleotides, the CDR3 is TGTGCCAGCAGTTTAGAGGGACAGGGACCCACCTACGAGCAGTACTTC. It encodes CASSLEGQGPTYEQYF.

On this clone itself: The sample carries other DNA sequences with the same CDR3. The chain recombines TRBV11-2 with TRBJ2-2; TRBD2 matches at 12 bases. V was clipped by 4 bases and J by 8 bases; unmatched bases: 5. Germline lookup yields CDR1 SGHAT and CDR2 FQNNGV. The CDR3 spans 15 residues. This chain's CDR3 is CASSSTSGSAGELFF. In DNA form, the CDR3 reads TGTGCCAGCAGCTCGACTAGCGGGAGCGCAGGGGAGCTGTTTTTT.

The chain joins TRBV29-1 to TRBJ2-7; 8 bases are shared with TRBD1. The CDR3 runs to 17 residues. The junction had 18 bases not matched to a gene; V was cut back by 5 bases and J by 3 bases. Germline assignment: CDR1 SQVTM and CDR2 ANQGSEA. The CDR3 reads CSVSYPGQDILSYEQYF. The DNA for the CDR3 is TGCAGCGTTTCTTACCCGGGACAGGATATCTTAAGCTACGAGCAGTACTTC.

This clone occurred a few times. The chain is built from TRBV14 and TRBJ2-2, with D possibly being TRBD1 or TRBD2 (5 bases each). V lost 5 bases and J 4 bases, leaving 14 bases between the germline ends. Germline lookup yields CDR1 SGHDN and CDR2 FVKESK. The CDR3 loop spans 15 amino acids. In DNA form, the CDR3 reads TGTGCCAGCAGCTCAGGCTGGGGGAGCACCGGGGAGCTGTTTTTT. This codes for CASSSGWGSTGELFF.

The rearrangement uses TRBV4-2 and TRBJ2-1; weak D call: TRBD2 (6 bases). The CDR3 is 17 residues long. Germline loops: CDR1 LGHNA, CDR2 YNFKEQ. Trimming took off 4 bases at V and 0 bases at J, with 16 bases between the two ends. The CDR3 DNA reads as TGTGCCAGCAGCCCCGATATCGCGGGGAGCTCCTACAATGAGCAGTTCTTC. This encodes CASSPDIAGSSYNEQFF.

V gene TRBV29-1 combines with J gene TRBJ1-1; D uncertain. This CDR3 has 12 residues. Germline V CDR1 and CDR2: SQVTM, ANQGSEA. The ends were cut back, 1 base at V and 4 bases at J, with 7 bases in the middle. The CDR3 reads CSVEGEGTEAFF. The CDR3 bases are TGCAGCGTTGAAGGGGAGGGCACTGAAGCTTTCTTT.

The rearrangement links TRBV15 to TRBJ1-5, with 7 bases aligning to TRBD1. This CDR3 spans 15 amino acids. Germline V gene sequence: CDR1 LNHNV, CDR2 YYDKDF (reference sequence). The J segment lost 0 bases and the V segment lost 6 bases, leaving 5 bases of the junction unmatched. In DNA form, the CDR3 reads TGTGCCACCAGAGGGGACAGTAATAGCAATCAGCCCCAGCATTTT. Amino acids: CATRGDSNSNQPQHF.